A single sample gave rise to the 13 T cell receptor beta chains below, sequenced in a study of cytomegalovirus exposure and HLA in healthy donors (TCRdb year 2017). Library prep was done by the immunoSEQ multiplex PCR assay. For the multiplex PCR, a mixture combining 60 forward primers for TCR Vbeta segments and 13 reverse primers for TCR Jbeta segments was used. TCRdb stores this immuneACCESS table with in-frame sequences only. Part of the clones is absent; in the studies checked, under half of the shortfall reflects unresolved V genes, and no reason is known for the rest. Across this sample there are under 250,000 clones, with roughly 80% seen only once. Together, the top ten hold less than 3% of the sample. Sequencing input: PBMCs. All receptors derive from a woman aged 40-49 years in good health and CMV-seronegative.

This clone was observed a few times. The chain uses TRBV7-3 and TRBJ2-5, with TRBD2 matching over 14 bases. The germline gives CDR1 SGHTA, CDR2 FQGTGA. CDR3 size: 16 residues. Losses at the gene ends were 4 bases for V and 5 bases for J; bases not matched to a gene: 6. CDR3 in amino acids: CASSSGTSGGRETQYF. Here the CDR3 DNA reads TGTGCCAGCAGCTCCGGGACTAGCGGGGGTCGGGAGACCCAGTACTTC.

V is TRBV6-6 and J is TRBJ2-3, with 15 nucleotides matching TRBD2. The germline gives CDR1 MNHNY, CDR2 SVGAGI (reference sequence). The CDR3 contains 16 residues. V was clipped by 8 bases and J by 6 bases; unmatched bases: 9. The CDR3: CASWTSGRGSVDTQYF. The CDR3 DNA reads TGTGCCAGCTGGACTAGCGGGAGGGGTAGCGTTGATACGCAGTATTTT.

CDR3 sequence: CATSREGAQPQHF. DNA of the CDR3: TGTGCCACCAGCAGAGAAGGGGCGCAGCCCCAGCATTTT. The chain carries TRBV15 and TRBJ1-5, with D possibly matching TRBD1 (5 bases). V shed 0 bases and J shed 7 bases, with 7 bases lying between them. Germline CDR1 is LNHNV and CDR2 is YYDKDF (reference sequence). The CDR3 length is 13 residues.

The V gene is TRBV9, the J gene TRBJ1-2; D possibly corresponds to TRBD1 (6 bases). V lost 3 bases, J lost 4 bases, and 19 bases lay in between. CDR3 length: 16 amino acids. From germline, CDR1 is SGDLS and CDR2 YYNGEE. The CDR3 protein is CASSAAGTPSIYGYTF. As DNA, the CDR3 is TGTGCCAGCAGCGCGGCCGGGACACCCTCTATCTATGGCTACACCTTC.

The V call is TRBV18, the J call TRBJ1-1; 7 bases agree with TRBD1. CDR1 and CDR2 from the germline V gene are KGHSH and LQKENI. CDR3 size: 18 residues. The J segment lost 1 base and the V segment lost 1 base, leaving 12 bases of the junction unmatched. The chain's CDR3 is CASSPQSKGQEGNTEAFF. The CDR3 bases are TGTGCCAGCTCACCACAATCTAAAGGACAGGAAGGGAACACTGAAGCTTTCTTT. The complete variable domain, with remaining parts taken from reference TRBV18 and TRBJ1-1, reads NAGVMQNPRHLVRRRGQEARLRCSPMKGHSHVYWYRQLPEEGLKFMVYLQKENIIDESGMPKERFSAEFPKEGPSILRIQQVVRGDSAAYFCASSPQSKGQEGNTEAFFGQGTRLTVV.

The chain is built from TRBV7-9 and TRBJ2-5; 8 bases are a match to TRBD1. This CDR3 comprises 16 residues. Unmatched junction bases numbered 10, after V lost 2 bases and J lost 5 bases. The V gene's germline CDR1 is SEHNR and CDR2 FQNEAQ (reference sequence). The CDR3 sequence is CASSLMAGGTWETQYF. The CDR3 bases are TGTGCCAGCAGCTTAATGGCAGGGGGCACTTGGGAGACCCAGTACTTC.

V usage is TRBV27 and J usage is TRBJ2-7; D gene ambiguous. Trimming removed 3 bases at V and 0 bases at J, with 15 bases between. The CDR3 totals 16 residues. CDR1 is MNHEY and CDR2 is SMNVEV in the germline V gene (reference sequence). The CDR3 DNA reads TGTGCCAGCAGTTTTTCGAACGGGTTTGACTCCTACGAGCAGTACTTC. Protein: CASSFSNGFDSYEQYF.

Turning to this clone: Other DNA sequences of this sample code for an identical CDR3. The chain recombines TRBV30 with TRBJ1-5; D unclear. CDR1 GTSNPN and CDR2 SVGIG come from the germline V gene (reference sequence). This CDR3 comprises 13 residues. The V gene lost 0 bases and the J gene lost 6 bases, with 9 bases spanning the gap. The CDR3 sequence is CAWSVAGGQPQHF. The CDR3 bases are TGTGCCTGGAGTGTTGCGGGTGGTCAGCCCCAGCATTTT.

This sequence joins TRBV5-3 and TRBJ2-4; D remains unclear. TRBV5-3 is an ORF, and what it does is uncertain. The CDR3 has 17 residues. V shed 0 bases and J shed 1 base, with 14 bases lying between them. Here the CDR3 reads CARSLVSGSIAKNIQYF. In DNA form, the CDR3 reads TGTGCCAGAAGCTTGGTTTCAGGTAGTATTGCCAAAAACATTCAGTACTTC.

The count of this clone is one. This chain connects TRBV7-9 to TRBJ2-2; unclear D gene. The germline V gene encodes CDR1 SEHNR and CDR2 FQNEAQ (reference sequence). The CDR3 length is 14 residues. The V and J ends lost 5 bases and 1 base respectively, with 8 bases between them. The CDR3 DNA follows: TGTGCCAGCAGCCCGGAGCTGAACACCGGGGAGCTGTTTTTT. Its protein product is CASSPELNTGELFF.

The rearrangement uses TRBV15 and TRBJ1-3; 7 positions match TRBD1. This CDR3 comprises 15 residues. V shed 4 bases, J shed 3 bases, and the junction held 6 bases outside the gene matches. Germline CDR1 reads LNHNV; CDR2 reads YYDKDF (reference sequence). This CDR3 reads CATSKEQGNGNTIYF. Written as DNA, the CDR3 is TGTGCCACCAGCAAAGAACAGGGGAATGGAAACACCATATATTTT.

The chain has TRBV10-1 and TRBJ2-6, with TRBD1 as a possible D gene (6 bases). The CDR3 runs 16 residues. From germline, CDR1 is WNHNN and CDR2 SYGVQD (reference sequence). Trimming removed 2 bases at V and 2 bases at J, with 10 bases between. As DNA, the CDR3 is TGCGCCAGCAGTGAGGGCAGGGGCCCTGGGGCCAACGTCCTGACTTTC. This sequence encodes CASSEGRGPGANVLTF.

The chain links TRBV11-2 to TRBJ2-5, with 9 bases identical to TRBD2. The J call is in doubt because the DNA end fits TRBJ2-7 better. Germline loops: CDR1 SGHAT, CDR2 FQNNGV. CDR3 length: 15 residues. In DNA form, the CDR3 reads TGTGCCAGCAGCTCGATTAGCGGGAGCTCTACCGAGCAGTACTTC. Its translation is CASSSISGSSTEQYF.